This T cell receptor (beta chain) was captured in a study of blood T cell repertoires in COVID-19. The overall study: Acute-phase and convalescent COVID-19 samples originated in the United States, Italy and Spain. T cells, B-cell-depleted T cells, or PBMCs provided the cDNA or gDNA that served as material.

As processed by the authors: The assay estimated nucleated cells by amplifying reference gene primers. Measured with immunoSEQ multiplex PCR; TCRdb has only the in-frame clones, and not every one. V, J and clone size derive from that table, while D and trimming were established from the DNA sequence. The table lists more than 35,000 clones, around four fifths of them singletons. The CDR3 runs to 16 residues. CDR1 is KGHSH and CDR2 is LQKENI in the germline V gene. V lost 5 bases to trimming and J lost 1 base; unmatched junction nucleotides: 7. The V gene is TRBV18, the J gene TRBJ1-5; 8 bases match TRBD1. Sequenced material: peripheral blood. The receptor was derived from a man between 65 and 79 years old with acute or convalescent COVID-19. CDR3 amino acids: CASSSFGQGSNQPQHF. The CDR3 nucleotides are TGTGCCAGCTCAAGCTTCGGACAGGGCAGCAATCAGCCCCAGCATTTT.